This T cell receptor (beta chain) was identified in a study of blood T cell repertoires in COVID-19. Assay: immunoSEQ multiplex PCR; the TCRdb copy retains only in-frame clones and omits some. The table records 97,000 or so clones, around four fifths of them present only once. Material for sequencing was peripheral blood. This receptor was obtained from a man aged 35-49 years with active or convalescent COVID-19.

The CDR3 region has the DNA TGTGCCAGAAGCCCACTGGGACTAGCGGCGAAAAACTGCGGAGGCAATGAGCAGTTCTTC. It encodes CARSPLGLAAKNCGGNEQFF. The gene calls are TRBV5-3 and TRBJ2-1; 11 nucleotides align to TRBD2. TRBV5-3 counts as an open reading frame of uncertain function. J lost 6 bases, V lost 4 bases, and 21 bases had no gene match. The CDR3 is made up of 20 amino acids.